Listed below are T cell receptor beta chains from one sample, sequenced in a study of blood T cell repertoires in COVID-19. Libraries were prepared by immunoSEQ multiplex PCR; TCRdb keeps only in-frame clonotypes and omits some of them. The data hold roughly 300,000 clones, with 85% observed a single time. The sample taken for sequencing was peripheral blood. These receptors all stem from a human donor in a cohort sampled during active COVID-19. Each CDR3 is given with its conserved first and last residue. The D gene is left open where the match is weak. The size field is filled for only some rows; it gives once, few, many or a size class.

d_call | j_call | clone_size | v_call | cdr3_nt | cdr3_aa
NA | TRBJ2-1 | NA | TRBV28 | TGTGCCAGCAGTTCGACCACCGACTTCCATGAGCAGTTCTTC | CASSSTTDFHEQFF
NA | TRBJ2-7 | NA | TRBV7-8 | TGTGCCAGCAGCTTAAGCATGGCCTACGAGCAGTACTTC | CASSLSMAYEQYF
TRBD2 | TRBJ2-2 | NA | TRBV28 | TGTGCCAGCCGTTTGGGGACTAGCGGAAACACCGGGGAGCTGTTTTTT | CASRLGTSGNTGELFF
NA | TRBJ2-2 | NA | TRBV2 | TGTGCCAGCAGGAGAGAGGGTACCAACACCGGGGAGCTGTTTTTT | CASRREGTNTGELFF
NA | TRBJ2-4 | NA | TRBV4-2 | TGTGCCAGCAGCCCGGAACTAGCTGCCCAAAACATTCAGTACTTC | CASSPELAAQNIQYF
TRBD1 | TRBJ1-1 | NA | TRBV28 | TGTGCCAGCAGTTTATTAGGGGCGGGGGACAGGGCGGTGGGTGAAGCTTTCTTT | CASSLLGAGDRAVGEAFF
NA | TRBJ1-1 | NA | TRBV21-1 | TGTGCCAGCAGCCCCTTTCTTTTAGGGGTTGAAGCTTTCTTT | CASSPFLLGVEAFF
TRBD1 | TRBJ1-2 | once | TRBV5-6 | TGTGCCAGCAGCCGGTTCGGCGGGACAGGGGAAAGCTTC | CASSRFGGTGESF
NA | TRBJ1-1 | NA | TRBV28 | TGTGCCAGCAGTTTATTGCGCACTGAAGCTTTCTTT | CASSLLRTEAFF
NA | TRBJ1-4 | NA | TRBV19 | TGTGCCAGTAGTACGGGGTCGAATGAAAAACTGTTTTTT | CASSTGSNEKLFF
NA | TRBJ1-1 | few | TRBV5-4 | TGTGCCAGCAGCCGTGACTCAAGGAACACTGAAGCTTTCTTT | CASSRDSRNTEAFF
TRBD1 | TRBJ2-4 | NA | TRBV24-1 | TGTGCCACCAGTGGAGGGGGCACCAAAAACATTCAGTACTTC | CATSGGGTKNIQYF
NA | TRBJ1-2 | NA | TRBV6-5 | TGTGCCAGCGCGAAACAGGGCAGGGGATTTTACGGCTACACCTTC | CASAKQGRGFYGYTF
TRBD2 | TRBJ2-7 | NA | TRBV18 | TGTGCCAGCTCATCTAGCCTAGCGGGTACTTACGAGCAGTACTTC | CASSSSLAGTYEQYF
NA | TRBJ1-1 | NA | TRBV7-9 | TGTGCCAGCAGCCCGGAAGTGGGCCGGCGAGCTTTCTTT | CASSPEVGRRAFF
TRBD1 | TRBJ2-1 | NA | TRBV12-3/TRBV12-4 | TGTGCCAGCCGGACAGGGGTCTACAATGAGCAGTTCTTC | CASRTGVYNEQFF
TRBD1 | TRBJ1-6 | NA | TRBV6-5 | TGTGCCAGCAGATTGACAGGGTTGAATTCACCCCTCCACTTT | CASRLTGLNSPLHF
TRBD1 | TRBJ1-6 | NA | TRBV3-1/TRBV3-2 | TGTGCCAGCAGCCCGGGACAGATTAATTCACCCCTCCACTTT | CASSPGQINSPLHF
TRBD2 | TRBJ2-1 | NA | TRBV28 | TGTGCCAGCAGTTTATTATCCCAGCGGGAGGGGGATGAGCAGTTCTTC | CASSLLSQREGDEQFF
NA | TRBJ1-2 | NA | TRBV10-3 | TGTGCCATCAGTCTGGACGGGGAAAACTATGGCTACACCTTC | CAISLDGENYGYTF